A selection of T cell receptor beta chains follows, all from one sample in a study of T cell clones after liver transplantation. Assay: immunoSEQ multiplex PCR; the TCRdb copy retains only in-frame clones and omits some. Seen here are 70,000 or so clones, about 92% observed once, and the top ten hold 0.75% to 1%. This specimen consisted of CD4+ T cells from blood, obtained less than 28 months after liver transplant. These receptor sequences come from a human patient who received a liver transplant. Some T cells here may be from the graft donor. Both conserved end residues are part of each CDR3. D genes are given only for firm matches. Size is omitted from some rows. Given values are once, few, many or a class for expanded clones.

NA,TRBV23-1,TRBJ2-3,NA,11,TGCGCCCGTAATTTTGAAAATACGCAGTATTTT,CARNFENTQYF
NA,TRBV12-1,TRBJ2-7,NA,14,TGTGCCAGCAGCTCCCCAGGGGTACCGTACGAGCAGTACTTC,CASSSPGVPYEQYF
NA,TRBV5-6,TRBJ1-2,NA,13,TGTGCCAGCAGCTCTCGGGGCCTCGGGGGCTACACCTTC,CASSSRGLGGYTF
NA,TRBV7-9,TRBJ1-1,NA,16,TGTGCCAGCAGCTCACCATCCCAGGGATTATCGGCTGAAGCTTTCTTT,CASSSPSQGLSAEAFF
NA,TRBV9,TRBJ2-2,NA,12,TGTGCCAGCAGCGTAGGAATCGGGGAGCTGTTTTTT,CASSVGIGELFF
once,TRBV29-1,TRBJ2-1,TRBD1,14,TGCAGCGTTGCCCCGCGACAGGGGGGGGGTGAGCAGTTCTTC,CSVAPRQGGGEQFF
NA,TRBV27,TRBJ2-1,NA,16,TGTGCCAGCACTCCCCTGGGGGCGGGGTCATACAATGAGCAGTTCTTC,CASTPLGAGSYNEQFF
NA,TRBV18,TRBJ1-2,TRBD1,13,TGCGCCAGCTCACCAGAGGGGGCGCATGGCTACACCTTC,CASSPEGAHGYTF
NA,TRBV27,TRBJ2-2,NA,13,TGTTCCAGTATCGAGCCGAACACCGGGGAGCTGTTTTTT,CSSIEPNTGELFF
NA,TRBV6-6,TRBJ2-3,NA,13,TGTGCCAGCAGTCCAGGGCCCGCAGATACGCAGTATTTT,CASSPGPADTQYF
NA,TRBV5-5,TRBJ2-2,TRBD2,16,TGTGCCAGCAGCTTGGTACTAGCGGGAGGTCCCGGGGAGCTGTTTTTT,CASSLVLAGGPGELFF
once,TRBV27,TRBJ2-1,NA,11,TGTGCCAGCCCCTATGGGGGTGAGCAGTTCTTC,CASPYGGEQFF
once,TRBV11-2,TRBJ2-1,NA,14,TGTGCCAGCAGCCTCGGGACCAACTACAATGATCAGTTCTTC,CASSLGTNYNDQFF
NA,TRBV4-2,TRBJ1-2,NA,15,TGTGCCAGCCGCGGCGGGACATCGCCTAACTATGGCTACACCTTC,CASRGGTSPNYGYTF